These 13 T cell receptor beta chains were all obtained from the same sample, sequenced in a study of blood T cell repertoires in COVID-19. Data came from immunoSEQ multiplex PCR; TCRdb stores just in-frame clones and leaves some out. The repertoire holds roughly 87,000 clones, with about 83% as singletons. Material: peripheral blood. The receptors shown here come from a man in his forties or fifties with active COVID-19.

In this sample, this clone turned up once. This sequence joins TRBV7-2 and TRBJ1-2; TRBD1 matches at 8 bases. V dropped 5 bases and J dropped 7; count of bases not matched to a gene: 12. Germline V gives CDR1 SGHTA, CDR2 FQGNSA. CDR3 length equals 15 residues. The CDR3 spells CASSGQTGVGRGYTF. CDR3 nucleotides: TGTGCCAGCAGCGGACAGACAGGGGTGGGCCGTGGCTACACCTTC.

The J gene is TRBJ1-4, the V gene TRBV27, with D tentatively TRBD1 (5 bases). This CDR3 region has 14 residues. CDR1 and CDR2 (germline): MNHEY, SMNVEV (reference sequence). Trimming stripped 5 bases from V and 7 bases from J, with 14 bases between. CDR3 DNA: TGTGCCAGCAGTATCACTGGGGGGAGTGAAAAACTGTTTTTT. Translated: CASSITGGSEKLFF. Combining the CDR3 with reference TRBV27 and TRBJ1-4 gives the whole variable domain EAQVTQNPRYLITVTGKKLTVTCSQNMNHEYMSWYRQDPGLGLRQIYYSMNVEVTDKGDVPEGYKVSRKEKRNFPLILESPSPNQTSLYFCASSITGGSEKLFFGSGTQLSVL.

V is TRBV19 and J is TRBJ1-1, with D possibly being TRBD1 (6 bases). The germline CDR1 and CDR2 sequences are LNHDA and SQIVND (reference sequence). V was trimmed by 4 bases and J by 1 base, leaving 10 bases between them. The CDR3 extends over 14 amino acids. CDR3 residues: CASSSGQTNTEAFF. CDR3 coding DNA: TGTGCCAGTAGTAGCGGACAGACGAACACTGAAGCTTTCTTT.

The chain combines TRBV4-3 with TRBJ1-2; D is perhaps TRBD1 (5 bases). The CDR3 has 15 amino acids. The V gene's germline CDR1 is LGHNA and CDR2 YSLEER. The ends were cut back, 0 bases at V and 4 bases at J, with 12 bases in the middle. CDR3: CASSQERGGTYGYTF. CDR3 sequence (DNA): TGCGCCAGCAGCCAAGAGCGGGGAGGGACCTATGGCTACACCTTC.

This rearrangement joins TRBV18 to TRBJ2-7, with TRBD2 as a possible D gene (5 bases). V lost 0 bases, J lost 3 bases, and 9 bases lay in between. Germline loops: CDR1 KGHSH, CDR2 LQKENI. This CDR3 is built from 14 residues. The CDR3 region has the DNA TGTGCCAGCTCACCACCAGGAGGATACTACGAGCAGTACTTC. Amino acid sequence: CASSPPGGYYEQYF.

This clone has at least ten counts. This chain uses TRBV29-1 with TRBJ2-2; a weak D match, TRBD2 (6 bases). Deletions cut 4 bases from V and 6 bases from J, with 15 bases between. This CDR3 spans 14 amino acids. The germline gives CDR1 SQVTM, CDR2 ANQGSEA. The CDR3 spells CSVASTSQSGELFF. The CDR3 region has the DNA TGCAGCGTTGCATCTACTAGCCAATCCGGGGAGCTGTTTTTT.

The chain combines TRBV28 with TRBJ1-3; 9 bases match TRBD1. There are 14 residues in the CDR3. CDR1 and CDR2 from the germline V gene are MDHEN and SYDVKM. With 8 bases clipped from V and 2 bases from J, the junction kept 4 bases outside the gene matches. CDR3 nucleotides: TGTGCCAGCTATACAGGGGGCGCTGGAAACACCATATATTTT. It yields the protein CASYTGGAGNTIYF.

The chain carries TRBV24-1 and TRBJ2-6, with D maybe TRBD2 (6 bases). The germline V gene encodes CDR1 KGHDR and CDR2 SFDVKD. The CDR3 sequence is 14 residues long. Trimming cost V 9 bases and J 1 base, with 9 bases left between them. The CDR3 spells CATARGSGANVLTF. The DNA for the CDR3 is TGTGCCACCGCTCGGGGGTCTGGGGCCAACGTCCTGACTTTC.

This chain links TRBV4-3 with TRBJ2-7; D might be TRBD2 (6 bases). The length of the CDR3 is 18 residues. The V gene's germline CDR1 is LGHNA and CDR2 YSLEER. Trimming stripped 2 bases from V and 4 bases from J, with 24 bases between. Written as DNA, the CDR3 is TGCGCCAGCAGCCAAAGAGGCGGCCTAGCGCTAAAGGCGTACGAGCAGTACTTC. It translates to CASSQRGGLALKAYEQYF.

V is TRBV28 and J is TRBJ2-7; D gene unclear. The CDR3 runs to 11 residues. Germline V gene lookup returns CDR1 MDHEN and CDR2 SYDVKM. Between the trimmed V and J ends, which lost 1 base and 6 bases, there was a span of 4 bases. The CDR3 DNA reads TGTGCCAGCAGTTTATTATTCGAGCAGTACTTC. Translation gives CASSLLFEQYF.

The V call is TRBV11-2, the J call TRBJ2-7; 7 positions match TRBD2. V lost 5 bases and J lost 3; bases outside the gene matches: 4. Per the germline V gene, CDR1 is SGHAT and CDR2 is FQNNGV. The CDR3 runs to 13 residues. The CDR3 spells CASSPPGGYEQYF. In nucleotides, the CDR3 is TGTGCCAGCAGCCCACCGGGGGGCTACGAGCAGTACTTC.

This chain uses TRBV4-3 with TRBJ2-7, with TRBD1 matching 7 bases. Germline values: CDR1 LGHNA, CDR2 YSLEER. This CDR3 region has 14 residues. V lost 3 bases and J lost 7; bases outside the gene matches: 9. This CDR3 reads CASSHMYRGWEQYF. In DNA form, the CDR3 reads TGCGCCAGCAGCCATATGTACAGGGGTTGGGAGCAGTACTTC.

In its sample, this clone was seen once. CDR3 sequence (DNA): TGTGCCAGCAGCTTAGGGGGCGGGGTATACAATGAGCAGTTCTTC. As protein: CASSLGGGVYNEQFF. J is TRBJ2-1 and V is TRBV11-2; D perhaps matches TRBD2 (6 bases). Germline CDR1 SGHAT, CDR2 FQNNGV. The CDR3 is 15 amino acids. Trimming took 1 base from V and 4 from J, leaving 11 bases between them.